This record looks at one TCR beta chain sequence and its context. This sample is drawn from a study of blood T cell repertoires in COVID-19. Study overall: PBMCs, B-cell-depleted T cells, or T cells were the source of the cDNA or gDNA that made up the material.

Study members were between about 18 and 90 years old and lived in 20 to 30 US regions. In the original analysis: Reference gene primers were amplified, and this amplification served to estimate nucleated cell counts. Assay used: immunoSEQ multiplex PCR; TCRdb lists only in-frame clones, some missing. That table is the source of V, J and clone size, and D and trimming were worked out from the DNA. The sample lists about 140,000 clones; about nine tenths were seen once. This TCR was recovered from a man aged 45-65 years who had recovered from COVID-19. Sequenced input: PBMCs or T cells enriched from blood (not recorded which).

The CDR3 here is CASSFRKRGYNEQFF. The CDR3 DNA sequence: TGTGCCAGCAGCTTCCGGAAAAGGGGGTACAATGAGCAGTTCTTC. The chain has TRBV7-6 and TRBJ2-1, with a tentative D call TRBD1 (6 bases). The CDR3 spans 15 residues. Germline V CDR1 and CDR2: SGHVS, FNYEAQ. V lost 3 bases, J lost 4 bases, and 13 bases lay in between. Based on the CDR3 plus reference TRBV7-6 and TRBJ2-1, the full variable domain is GAGVSQSPRYKVTKRGQDVALRCDPISGHVSLYWYRQALGQGPEFLTYFNYEAQQDKSGLPNDRFSAERPEGSISTLTIQRTEQRDSAMYRCASSFRKRGYNEQFFGPGTRLTVL.